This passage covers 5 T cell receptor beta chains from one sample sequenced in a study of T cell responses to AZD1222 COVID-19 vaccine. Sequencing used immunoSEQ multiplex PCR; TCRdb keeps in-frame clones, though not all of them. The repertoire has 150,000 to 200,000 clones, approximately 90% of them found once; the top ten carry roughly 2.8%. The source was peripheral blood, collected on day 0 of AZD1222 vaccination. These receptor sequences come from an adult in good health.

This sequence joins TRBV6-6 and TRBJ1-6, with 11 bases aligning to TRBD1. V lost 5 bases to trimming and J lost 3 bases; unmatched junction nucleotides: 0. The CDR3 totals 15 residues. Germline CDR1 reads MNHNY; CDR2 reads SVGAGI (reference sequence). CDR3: CASSGTGGYNSPLHF. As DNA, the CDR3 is TGTGCCAGCAGTGGGACAGGGGGCTATAATTCACCCCTCCACTTT.

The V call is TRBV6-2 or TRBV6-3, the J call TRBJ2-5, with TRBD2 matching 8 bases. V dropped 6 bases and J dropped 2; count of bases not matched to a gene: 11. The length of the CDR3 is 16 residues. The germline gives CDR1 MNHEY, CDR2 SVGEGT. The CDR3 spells CASSQGLAKTQETQYF. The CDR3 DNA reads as TGTGCCAGCAGCCAAGGACTAGCCAAAACACAAGAGACCCAGTACTTC.

The CDR3 sequence is CAWSDKGQGDQPQHF. The CDR3 DNA sequence: TGTGCCTGGAGTGACAAAGGACAGGGGGACCAGCCCCAGCATTTT. V usage is TRBV30 and J usage is TRBJ1-5; TRBD1 aligns across 10 bases. V shed 1 base and J 7 bases; nucleotides not matched to a gene: 7. Looked up from germline, CDR1 is GTSNPN and CDR2 is SVGIG (reference sequence). CDR3 length: 15 amino acids.

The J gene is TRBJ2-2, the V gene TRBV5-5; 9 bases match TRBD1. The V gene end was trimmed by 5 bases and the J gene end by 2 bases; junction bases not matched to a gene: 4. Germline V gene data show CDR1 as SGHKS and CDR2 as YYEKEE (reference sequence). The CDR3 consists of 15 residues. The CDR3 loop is CASRPGQGNTGELFF. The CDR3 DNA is TGTGCCAGCAGACCGGGACAGGGAAACACCGGGGAGCTGTTTTTT.

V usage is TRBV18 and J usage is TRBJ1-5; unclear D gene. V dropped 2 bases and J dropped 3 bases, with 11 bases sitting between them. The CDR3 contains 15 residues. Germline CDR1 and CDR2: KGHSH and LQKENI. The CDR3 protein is CASSPDRQPNQPQHF. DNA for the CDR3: TGTGCCAGCTCACCAGACCGGCAACCCAATCAGCCCCAGCATTTT.